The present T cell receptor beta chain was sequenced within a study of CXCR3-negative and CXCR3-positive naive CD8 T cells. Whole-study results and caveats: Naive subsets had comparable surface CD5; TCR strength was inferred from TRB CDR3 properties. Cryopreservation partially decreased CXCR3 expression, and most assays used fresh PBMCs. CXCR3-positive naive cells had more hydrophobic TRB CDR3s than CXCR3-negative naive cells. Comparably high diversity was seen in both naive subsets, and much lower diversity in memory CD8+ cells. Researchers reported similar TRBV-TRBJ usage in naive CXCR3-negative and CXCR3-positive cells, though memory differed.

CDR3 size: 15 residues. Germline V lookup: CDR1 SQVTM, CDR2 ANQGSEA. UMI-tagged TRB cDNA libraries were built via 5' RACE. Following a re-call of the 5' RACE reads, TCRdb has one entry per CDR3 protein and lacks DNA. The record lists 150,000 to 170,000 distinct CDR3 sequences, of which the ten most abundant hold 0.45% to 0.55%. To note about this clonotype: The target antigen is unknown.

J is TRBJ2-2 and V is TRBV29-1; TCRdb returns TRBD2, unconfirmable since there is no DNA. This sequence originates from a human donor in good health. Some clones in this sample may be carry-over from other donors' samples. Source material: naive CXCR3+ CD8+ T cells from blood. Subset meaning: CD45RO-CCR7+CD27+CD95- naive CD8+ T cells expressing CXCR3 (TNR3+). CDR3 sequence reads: CSVVKRADPTGELFF.